Below, 4 T cell receptor beta chains from the same sample are listed, as sequenced in a study of blood T cell repertoires in COVID-19. Assay: immunoSEQ multiplex PCR; the TCRdb copy retains only in-frame clones and omits some. In the table there are 200,000 to 250,000 clones, more than 80% of which are singletons. Specimen: peripheral blood. The receptor set was obtained from an elderly woman with COVID-19, enrolled during active disease.

V is TRBV2 and J is TRBJ1-1; 7 bases line up with TRBD1. The CDR3 is 13 residues long. V was clipped by 5 bases and J by 4 bases; unmatched bases: 4. Germline V lookup: CDR1 SNHLY, CDR2 FYNNEI. CDR3 DNA: TGTGCCAGCAGTCGTACAGGGGCCACTGAAGCTTTCTTT. It is translated as CASSRTGATEAFF.

This clone was counted a single time. CDR3 loop: CASSDDRVDEKLFF. The CDR3 nucleotides are TGTGCCAGCAGCGATGACAGGGTAGATGAAAAACTGTTTTTT. The chain couples TRBV2 to TRBJ1-4; 7 positions match TRBD1. The CDR3 runs to 14 residues. Germline lookup yields CDR1 SNHLY and CDR2 FYNNEI. V dropped 6 bases and J dropped 6; count of bases not matched to a gene: 7.

The CDR3: CASSTRTGDGETQYF. In DNA form, the CDR3 reads TGTGCCAGCAGCACCCGGACAGGGGACGGCGAGACCCAGTACTTC. V gene TRBV6-6 combines with J gene TRBJ2-5; TRBD1 aligns across 9 bases. The CDR3 is 15 residues long. The V gene's germline CDR1 is MNHNY and CDR2 SVGAGI (reference sequence). V shed 6 bases, J shed 5 bases, and the junction held 10 bases outside the gene matches.

V and J are TRBV9 and TRBJ2-1; 13 positions agree with TRBD2. The length of the CDR3 is 15 residues. V shed 0 bases, J shed 8 bases, and the junction held 2 bases outside the gene matches. Germline V gives CDR1 SGDLS, CDR2 YYNGEE. For the CDR3, the DNA is TGTGCCAGCAGCGTAGCCGGACTAGCGGGAGATGAGCAGTTCTTC. This encodes CASSVAGLAGDEQFF.